This TCR beta chain is from a study of T cell responses to AZD1222 COVID-19 vaccine. In regard to this clone: Its cognate antigen is unknown.

Study-level results: Samples come after the peak T cell response, not at day 14. Vaccine-associated CD4 TCRs spanned spike, dominant at 160-218 and 743-854.

V lost 1 base and J 7 bases, leaving 14 bases between the germline ends. Per the germline V gene, CDR1 is SSHAT and CDR2 is FNYEAQ (reference sequence). The CDR3 runs to 15 residues. Pooled samples include second doses given at about 4 or 12 weeks. TCRdb's table, derived via immunoSEQ multiplex PCR, lists solely in-frame clones and lacks some. There are roughly 120,000 clones in the sample; roughly 92% occur only once, and 1.6% lies in the top ten. The J gene is TRBJ2-1, the V gene TRBV7-7, with a weak D call TRBD1 (6 bases). This clonotype was sampled from an adult who received the AZD1222 COVID-19 vaccine. The sample in question was peripheral blood, obtained 28 days after the second AZD1222 dose. Here the CDR3 reads CASSLGRGRDNEQFF. The CDR3 coding sequence is TGTGCCAGCAGCTTAGGCAGGGGAAGGGATAATGAGCAGTTCTTC.